This TCR beta chain was documented in a study of blood T cell repertoires in COVID-19. Overall study context: Spain, Italy and the United States supplied samples that represented acute and convalescent COVID-19. In each case, the material was cDNA or gDNA derived from T cells, B-cell-depleted T cells, or PBMCs.

Authors' analysis steps: How many nucleated cells were present was estimated from reference gene primer amplification. Sequencing used immunoSEQ multiplex PCR; TCRdb keeps in-frame clones, though not all of them. V, J and clone size are taken as reported in that table, and D and trimming were inferred from the DNA itself. The sample consists of some 96,000 clones, about 86% of them appearing once. Trimming left V 0 bases short and J 6 bases short, with 9 bases between. Germline V gene data show CDR1 as SGHAT and CDR2 as FQNNGV. This CDR3 spans 13 amino acids. Sequences were obtained from peripheral blood. This TCR was sampled from a man older than 75 with acute or convalescent COVID-19. The chain is built from TRBV11-2 and TRBJ2-7, with TRBD2 as a possible D gene (5 bases). CDR3 residues: CASSLETKREQYF. The CDR3 DNA reads as TGTGCCAGCAGCTTAGAGACTAAGCGCGAGCAGTACTTC. The whole variable domain, filled in from reference TRBV11-2 and TRBJ2-7, reads EAGVAQSPRYKIIEKRQSVAFWCNPISGHATLYWYQQILGQGPKLLIQFQNNGVVDDSQLPKDRFSAERLKGVDSTLKIQPAKLEDSAVYLCASSLETKREQYFGPGTRLTVT.